Presented here are 17 T cell receptor beta chains from one specimen sequenced in a study of shared clonotypes between healthy human individuals. Produced via immunoSEQ multiplex PCR; TCRdb's table is partial and in-frame only. The sample shows 2 million to 2.5 million clones, 95% of them seen only once. Input material: naive CD4+ T cells sorted from blood. As for subset: CD45RA+ positively selected. The receptor source for this set is a man aged 18-30 years in good health.

The chain uses TRBV28 and TRBJ1-1; TRBD1 matches 8 bases. This CDR3 is built from 18 residues. CDR1 and CDR2 from the germline V gene are MDHEN and SYDVKM. V shed 3 bases, J shed 1 base, and the junction held 13 bases outside the gene matches. The CDR3 nucleotides are TGTGCCAGCAGTTTGATTACCTCCCGGGACAGGAGGAACACTGAAGCTTTCTTT. Protein: CASSLITSRDRRNTEAFF.

The chain uses TRBV7-3 and TRBJ2-1; D is undetermined. CDR1 and CDR2 from the germline V gene are SGHTA and FQGTGA. The CDR3 covers 13 residues. Trimming shortened V by 0 bases and J by 8 bases, and 8 bases separated the two germline ends. CDR3 in DNA: TGTGCCAGCAGCTTAACGAATTCCGATGAGCAGTTCTTC. As protein: CASSLTNSDEQFF. Drawing the rest from reference TRBV7-3 and TRBJ2-1, the complete variable domain is GAGVSQTPSNKVTEKGKYVELRCDPISGHTALYWYRQSLGQGPEFLIYFQGTGAADDSGLPNDRFFAVRPEGSVSTLKIQRTERGDSAVYLCASSLTNSDEQFFGPGTRLTVL.

The CDR3 loop reads CASSLSPETYEQYF. The CDR3 DNA reads TGTGCCAGCAGTTTATCCCCGGAAACTTACGAGCAGTACTTC. The chain recombines TRBV27 with TRBJ2-7, with D uncertain. This CDR3 comprises 14 residues. Germline V gene sequence: CDR1 MNHEY, CDR2 SMNVEV (reference sequence). With 0 bases removed from V and 4 bases from J, the gap between germline ends came to 10 bases.

V is TRBV5-1 and J is TRBJ2-2; the D call may be TRBD1 or TRBD2 (5 bases each). The CDR3 is 15 residues long. The germline CDR1 and CDR2 sequences are SGHRS and YFSETQ. Deletions cut 5 bases from V and 7 bases from J, with 18 bases between. This chain's CDR3 is CASRSLATEVGELFF. As DNA, the CDR3 is TGCGCCAGCAGGAGTTTAGCGACAGAGGTCGGGGAGCTGTTTTTT.

The chain combines TRBV5-6 with TRBJ2-7; no clear D. CDR1 SGHDT and CDR2 YYEEEE come from the germline V gene. The CDR3 contains 15 residues. V lost 0 bases to trimming and J lost 7 bases, with 17 bases between them. CDR3 DNA: TGTGCCAGCAGCTTGGACCCGACATTCGGAAATGAGCAGTACTTC. Translation gives CASSLDPTFGNEQYF.

The genes are TRBV7-2 and TRBJ2-5, with a weak D call TRBD1 (6 bases). This CDR3 spans 16 amino acids. The V gene's germline CDR1 is SGHTA and CDR2 FQGNSA. The V gene lost 5 bases and the J gene lost 1 base, with 17 bases spanning the gap. CDR3 amino acids: CASSLGAVGGQETQYF. The CDR3 DNA is TGTGCCAGCAGCCTTGGCGCGGTAGGGGGCCAAGAGACCCAGTACTTC. Using reference TRBV7-2 and TRBJ2-5 for the parts outside the CDR3, the full variable domain is GAGVSQSPSNKVTEKGKDVELRCDPISGHTALYWYRQSLGQGLEFLIYFQGNSAPDKSGLPSDRFSAERTGGSVSTLTIQRTQQEDSAVYLCASSLGAVGGQETQYFGPGTRLLVL.

Only one count was recorded for this clone. V is TRBV30 and J is TRBJ1-5, with 9 positions matching TRBD1. The CDR3 is 14 amino acids. Trimming removed 1 base from V and 7 bases from J; junction bases left unmatched: 5. Looked up from germline, CDR1 is GTSNPN and CDR2 is SVGIG (reference sequence). In nucleotides, the CDR3 is TGTGCCTGGAGTGAGGGGACAGGGAAGCAGCCCCAGCATTTT. Protein: CAWSEGTGKQPQHF.

The chain combines TRBV28 with TRBJ1-5; possibly TRBD1 for D (6 bases). Between the trimmed V and J ends, which lost 3 bases and 2 bases, there was a span of 11 bases. The CDR3 extends over 15 amino acids. Germline V gives CDR1 MDHEN, CDR2 SYDVKM. CDR3 coding DNA: TGTGCCAGCAGTTTCCGCAGGGGAGGCAATCAGCCCCAGCATTTT. Translation gives CASSFRRGGNQPQHF.

The chain couples TRBV5-1 to TRBJ2-2; 7 bases are shared with TRBD1. V shed 4 bases, J shed 5 bases, and the junction held 8 bases outside the gene matches. Germline-derived CDR1 and CDR2 are SGHRS and YFSETQ. This CDR3 spans 15 amino acids. CDR3 protein: CASSGPAGGTGELFF. CDR3 nucleotide sequence: TGCGCCAGCAGCGGTCCGGCAGGGGGAACCGGGGAGCTGTTTTTT.

The chain has TRBV30 and TRBJ2-7; D is possibly TRBD1 (5 bases). This CDR3 is built from 13 residues. Germline V gives CDR1 GTSNPN, CDR2 SVGIG (reference sequence). V lost 0 bases and J lost 4, with 10 bases in between. CDR3 sequence: CAWSVAPGYEQYF. CDR3 sequence (DNA): TGTGCCTGGAGTGTTGCCCCAGGGTACGAGCAGTACTTC.

The chain employs TRBV19 and TRBJ2-2; 9 bases map to TRBD1. The CDR3 is 16 amino acids. J lost 4 bases, V lost 5 bases, and 8 bases had no gene match. The germline CDR1 and CDR2 sequences are LNHDA and SQIVND (reference sequence). This chain's CDR3 is CASSSLDRGPTGELFF. CDR3 nucleotide sequence: TGTGCCAGTAGTTCTTTGGACAGGGGCCCCACCGGGGAGCTGTTTTTT.

This rearrangement joins TRBV5-1 to TRBJ2-1; the match to TRBD2 covers 8 bases. Germline CDR1 and CDR2: SGHRS and YFSETQ. J was trimmed by 3 bases and V by 4 bases; bases with no gene match: 6. CDR3 length equals 15 residues. The CDR3 reads CASSQTSGVYNEQFF. The CDR3 nucleotides are TGCGCCAGCAGCCAAACTAGCGGAGTCTACAATGAGCAGTTCTTC.

The J gene is TRBJ2-2, the V gene TRBV5-1, with 12 bases lining up with TRBD2. J gave up 5 bases and V 3 bases, and 2 bases lay outside the gene matches. CDR1 and CDR2 (germline): SGHRS, YFSETQ. The length of the CDR3 is 15 residues. The CDR3 region is CASSWTSGKTGELFF. The DNA of the CDR3 is TGCGCCAGCAGCTGGACTAGCGGGAAAACCGGGGAGCTGTTTTTT.

The chain uses TRBV6-6 and TRBJ2-3; weak D call: TRBD2 (6 bases). CDR1 is MNHNY, CDR2 SVGAGI, per germline (reference sequence). CDR3 length equals 15 residues. Trimming removed 5 bases from V and 1 base from J, with 13 bases in between. The CDR3 sequence is CASSHEAGRTDTQYF. The DNA of the CDR3 is TGTGCCAGCAGTCACGAGGCGGGACGCACAGATACGCAGTATTTT.

CDR3 residues: CASSYGGQGGGYTF. The CDR3, as DNA: TGTGCCAGCAGTTACGGGGGACAGGGAGGGGGCTACACCTTC. The chain uses TRBV6-5 and TRBJ1-2, with 9 nucleotides matching TRBD1. This CDR3 has 14 amino acids. The germline V gene encodes CDR1 MNHEY and CDR2 SVGAGI. V was pared by 2 bases and J by 8 bases, with 6 bases of the junction left unmatched.

The chain uses TRBV28 and TRBJ2-2; either TRBD1 or TRBD2 may supply D (6 bases each). V was cut by 3 bases and J by 5 bases, with 13 bases left in between. The germline V gene encodes CDR1 MDHEN and CDR2 SYDVKM. There are 15 residues in the CDR3. The CDR3 here is CASSFSGGPTGELFF. CDR3 DNA: TGTGCCAGCAGTTTTAGTGGGGGGCCTACCGGGGAGCTGTTTTTT.

The chain employs TRBV19 and TRBJ1-6, with a possible D match to TRBD1 (6 bases). The ends were cut back, 5 bases at V and 0 bases at J, with 17 bases in the middle. The germline V gene encodes CDR1 LNHDA and CDR2 SQIVND (reference sequence). This CDR3 region has 18 residues. This chain's CDR3 is CASSPRDRQSSYNSPLHF. Written as DNA, the CDR3 is TGTGCCAGTAGTCCCCGCGACAGGCAGAGCTCCTATAATTCACCCCTCCACTTT.